The 8 T cell receptor beta chains in this list originate from one sample, sequenced in a study of prognosis after radiotherapy for stage I lung cancer. TCR beta CDR3 amplification from genomic DNA was performed by two-round multiplex PCR. Individual primers that were specific to each TRBV and TRBJ gene served in first-round PCR. TCRdb recomputed calls from the multiplex PCR reads with MiXCR, one row per CDR3 protein. The data contain about 28,000 distinct CDR3 sequences, more than 25% of them singletons. Specimen: PBMCs, collected before or after stereotactic body radiation therapy (not recorded which). The receptor source for this set is a donor aged 50 or older with non-small cell lung cancer.

Note on this clonotype: A far larger clone is one base from this, pointing to a likely read error. This chain links TRBV6-2 or TRBV6-3 with TRBJ1-6, with D perhaps matching TRBD1 (6 bases). The CDR3 is 14 amino acids. The germline gives CDR1 MNHEY, CDR2 SVGEGT. V lost 5 bases, J lost 7 bases, and 12 bases lay in between. Here the CDR3 reads CASSGGAGNSPLHF. CDR3 sequence (DNA): TGTGCCAGCAGTGGGGGGGCAGGGAATTCACCCCTCCACTTT.

The rearrangement joins TRBV20-1 to TRBJ2-3; D may be TRBD2 (5 bases). Trimming took off 3 bases at V and 0 bases at J, with 7 bases between the two ends. This CDR3 has 13 amino acids. The germline gives CDR1 DFQATT, CDR2 SNEGSKA (reference sequence). CDR3 nucleotides: TGCAGTGCTAGGCGGGCTAGCACAGATACGCAGTATTTT. Translated: CSARRASTDTQYF.

This clonotype was seen ten or more times. The chain couples TRBV3-1 to TRBJ2-1; 8 positions match TRBD1. This CDR3 contains 16 residues. With 4 bases clipped from V and 5 bases from J, the junction kept 10 bases outside the gene matches. Germline V gene lookup returns CDR1 LGHDT and CDR2 YNNKEL (reference sequence). The DNA for the CDR3 is TGTGCCAGCAGCCTCCCGGGACAGGCAGGGGACAATGAGCAGTTCTTC. Its protein is CASSLPGQAGDNEQFF.

This clonotype turned up a few times. Being one base from a much bigger clone, this may be a read error. This chain joins TRBV29-1 and TRBJ2-7; a possible D gene is TRBD2 (5 bases). This CDR3 has 12 amino acids. The germline V gene has CDR1 SQVTM and CDR2 ANQGSEA. CDR3 nucleotides: TGCAGCGTTGAAGAGGGGAGCTACGAGCGGTACTTC. It is translated as CSVEEGSYERYF.

Worth noting for this clonotype: The CDR3 does not end in the conserved phenylalanine or tryptophan, so this is likely a read error. V usage is TRBV7-9 and J usage is TRBJ1-2; a weak D match, TRBD1 (5 bases). This CDR3 is 16 amino acids long. Between the trimmed V and J ends, which lost 5 bases and 7 bases, there was a span of 23 bases. Germline V lookup: CDR1 SEHNR, CDR2 FQNEAQ (reference sequence). CDR3 in amino acids: CASSPERTGDNRGYTL. The CDR3 DNA sequence: TGTGCCAGCAGCCCCGAAAGGACGGGGGATAATCGTGGCTACACCCTC.

About this clonotype itself: A much larger clone lies one base from this, so it may be a read error. The chain joins TRBV12-3 or TRBV12-4 to TRBJ2-4; the D gene is possibly TRBD2 (6 bases). V was clipped by 6 bases and J by 1 base, with 22 bases between them. The CDR3 extends over 18 amino acids. As DNA, the CDR3 is TGTGCCAGCAGCCCCTCCCGGGAGAGGTCCATCGCCAAAAACATTCAGTACTTC. Translated: CASSPSRERSIAKNIQYF.

This clonotype appeared many times. An end of the junction does not agree with germline; a read error may underlie this. The chain couples TRBV27 to TRBJ1-1; possible D gene TRBD1, 5 bases. Germline CDR1 reads MNHEY; CDR2 reads SMNVEV (reference sequence). The CDR3 sequence is 13 residues long. The CDR3 DNA sequence: TGTGCCAGCGGTTTAGGGACCAACACTGAAGCTTTCTTT. Protein: CASGLGTNTEAFF.

This clonotype was observed once. A far larger clone lies a single base away; this is likely a read error. This sequence joins TRBV6-9 and TRBJ1-6; 7 nucleotides match TRBD1. Germline CDR1 reads MNHGY; CDR2 reads SVAAGI. This CDR3 has 13 residues. V lost 9 bases to trimming and J lost 11 bases; unmatched junction nucleotides: 10. CDR3 bases: TGTGCCAGAAGTGAGGACAGGTTTACACCCCTCCACTTT. Encoded protein: CARSEDRFTPLHF.